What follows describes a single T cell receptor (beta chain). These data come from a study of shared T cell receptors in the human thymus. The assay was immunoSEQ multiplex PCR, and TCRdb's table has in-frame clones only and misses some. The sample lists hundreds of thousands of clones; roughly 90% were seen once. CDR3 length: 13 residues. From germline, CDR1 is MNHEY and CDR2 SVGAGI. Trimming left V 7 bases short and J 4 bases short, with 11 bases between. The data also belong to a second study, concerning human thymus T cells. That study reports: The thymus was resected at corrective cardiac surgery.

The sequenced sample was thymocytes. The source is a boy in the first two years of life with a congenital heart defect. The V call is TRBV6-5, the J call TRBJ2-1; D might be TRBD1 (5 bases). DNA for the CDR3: TGTGCCAGCAAAGGACATGTATACAATGAGCAGTTCTTC. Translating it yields CASKGHVYNEQFF.